This is a list of T cell receptor beta chains from one sample in a study of memory CD4+ T cells and cytomegalovirus serostatus. Data came from immunoSEQ multiplex PCR; TCRdb stores just in-frame clones and leaves some out. The table has 70,000 or so clones, about 73% seen once; the top ten hold around 2.6%. Sequencing was carried out using memory CD4+ T cells from blood. All receptors come from an adult in good health and CMV-seropositive. Each CDR3 is given without its conserved first and last residue. D genes are given only for firm matches. The size of a clone is reported for some rows only, either as once, few or many, or as a class for expanded clones.

.,11,.,TRBV18,ASSPDRNSPLH
.,15,.,TRBV7-9,ASSLREGFILNTEAF
.,8,.,TRBV20-1,SASNTEAF
.,11,.,TRBV15,ATSGAQGQPQH
.,16,TRBD2,TRBV7-8,ASSLALRLAGVKNIQY
.,15,TRBD2,TRBV4-1,ASSQVLAGPPYYEQY
.,12,.,TRBV10-1,ASSRKGSKDTQY
.,11,.,TRBV6-5,ASSQGRGEKLF
.,11,TRBD1,TRBV2,ASSGTVTYEQY
few,11,.,TRBV6-1,ASSETRNTEAF
.,11,.,TRBV2,ASSLEGGTEAF
.,12,TRBD2,TRBV9,ASSTQREGNEQF
few,14,.,TRBV14,ASSQRGPGTHSPLH
.,11,.,TRBV18,ASSEGHSETQY
.,12,.,TRBV2,ASGGLGRSYEQY
.,12,.,TRBV2,ASSSGESTDTQY